One T cell receptor beta chain is described in this entry. Its antigen is unidentified. The assay was immunoSEQ multiplex PCR, and TCRdb's table has in-frame clones only and misses some. The repertoire includes over 15,000 clones, approximately 86% of them detected once, and roughly 3.6% sits in the top ten. Stated time point: newly diagnosed, previously untreated cHL patient sample. It was PBMCs in newly diagnosed, untreated classical Hodgkin lymphoma that served as comparison. V gave up 2 bases and J gave up 3 bases, with 2 bases separating them. The CDR3 has 12 amino acids. Per the germline V gene, CDR1 is SEHNR and CDR2 is FQNEAQ (reference sequence). This sample was taken from a study of PD-1 blockade in classical Hodgkin lymphoma. General study findings and limits: Whatever underlies the repertoire differences (possibly disease activity or prior therapy) remains undefined. Reported baseline diversity: healthy donors highest, relapsed/refractory patients lowest.

The receptor's source is a human donor with classical Hodgkin lymphoma. The material sequenced was peripheral blood mononuclear cells (PBMCs). This chain links TRBV7-9 with TRBJ2-1; no firm D call. The CDR3 reads CASSLYYNEQFF. The CDR3, as DNA: TGTGCCAGCAGCTTATACTACAATGAGCAGTTCTTC.